This TCR beta chain was obtained from a study of blood T cell repertoires in COVID-19. CDR3 length: 12 residues. V lost 0 bases and J 14 bases, leaving 12 bases between the germline ends. CDR1 is SGHRS and CDR2 is YFSETQ in the germline V gene. Clones were read by immunoSEQ multiplex PCR, and TCRdb kept only the in-frame ones, dropping some. The repertoire includes fewer than 110,000 clones, around 89% of them detected once, and 4.5% to 6% sits in the top ten. The J gene is TRBJ2-1, the V gene TRBV5-1, with D possibly matching TRBD2 (6 bases). The specimen sequenced was peripheral blood. This TCR was recovered from a man aged 35 to 55 with active or convalescent COVID-19. The CDR3, as DNA: TGCGCCAGCAGCTTGGGCGGGATACCCGAGTTCTTC. Translating gives CASSLGGIPEFF.